Detailed here is one TCR beta chain. This specimen belongs to a study of control samples from healthy donors and cancer patients. Clones were read by immunoSEQ multiplex PCR, and TCRdb kept only the in-frame ones, dropping some. The sample yields some 200,000 clones, roughly 94% seen once. Germline CDR1 is SGHAT and CDR2 is FQNNGV. CDR3 size: 14 residues. The V end lost 7 bases, the J end lost 3 bases, and 12 bases lay between the germline ends. This TCR was recovered from a middle-aged man in good health. This chain connects TRBV11-2 to TRBJ1-4; D is unclear. Specimen: blood. The CDR3 region is CASTLDGANEKLFF. CDR3 nucleotides: TGTGCCAGCACGCTCGATGGGGCTAATGAAAAACTGTTTTTT. Combining the CDR3 with reference TRBV11-2 and TRBJ1-4 gives the whole variable domain EAGVAQSPRYKIIEKRQSVAFWCNPISGHATLYWYQQILGQGPKLLIQFQNNGVVDDSQLPKDRFSAERLKGVDSTLKIQPAKLEDSAVYLCASTLDGANEKLFFGSGTQLSVL.